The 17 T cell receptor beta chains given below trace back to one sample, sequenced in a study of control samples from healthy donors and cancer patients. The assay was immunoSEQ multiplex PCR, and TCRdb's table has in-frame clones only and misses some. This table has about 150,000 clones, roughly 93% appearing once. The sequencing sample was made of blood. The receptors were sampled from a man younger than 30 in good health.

The CDR3 sequence: CASSQGEGTGTHFIWANVLTF. The DNA for the CDR3 is TGTGCCAGCAGCCAAGGTGAGGGGACAGGGACCCACTTTATCTGGGCCAACGTCCTGACTTTC. V and J are TRBV3-1 (or the pseudogene TRBV3-2) and TRBJ2-6, with TRBD1 matching over 9 bases. Trimming removed 1 base from V and 5 bases from J; junction bases left unmatched: 18. The length of the CDR3 is 21 residues. The germline V gene has CDR1 LGHDT and CDR2 YNNKEL (reference sequence).

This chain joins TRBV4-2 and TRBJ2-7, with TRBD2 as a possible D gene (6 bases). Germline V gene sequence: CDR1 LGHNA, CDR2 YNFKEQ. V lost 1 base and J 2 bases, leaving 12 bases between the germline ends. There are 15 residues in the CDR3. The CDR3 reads CASSQGSRDTYEQYF. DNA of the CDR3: TGTGCCAGCAGCCAAGGTTCGCGGGATACCTACGAGCAGTACTTC.

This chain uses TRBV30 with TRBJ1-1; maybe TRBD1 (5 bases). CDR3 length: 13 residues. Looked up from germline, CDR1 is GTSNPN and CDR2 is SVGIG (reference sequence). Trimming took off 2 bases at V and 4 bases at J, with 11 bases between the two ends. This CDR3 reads CAWSKGRGTEAFF. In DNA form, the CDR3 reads TGTGCCTGGAGTAAGGGGAGGGGCACTGAAGCTTTCTTT.

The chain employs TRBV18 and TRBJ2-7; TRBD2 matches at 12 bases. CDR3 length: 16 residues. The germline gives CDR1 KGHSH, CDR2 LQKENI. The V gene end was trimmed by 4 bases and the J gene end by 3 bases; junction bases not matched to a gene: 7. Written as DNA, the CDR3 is TGTGCCAGCTCACACGACCCGGGACTAGCGGGCTACGAGCAGTACTTC. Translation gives CASSHDPGLAGYEQYF.

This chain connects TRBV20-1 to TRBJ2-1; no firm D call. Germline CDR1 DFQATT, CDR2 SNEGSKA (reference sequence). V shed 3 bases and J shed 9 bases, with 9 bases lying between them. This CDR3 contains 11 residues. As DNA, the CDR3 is TGCAGTGCTAGCATTCGGCTTGAGCAGTTCTTC. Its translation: CSASIRLEQFF.

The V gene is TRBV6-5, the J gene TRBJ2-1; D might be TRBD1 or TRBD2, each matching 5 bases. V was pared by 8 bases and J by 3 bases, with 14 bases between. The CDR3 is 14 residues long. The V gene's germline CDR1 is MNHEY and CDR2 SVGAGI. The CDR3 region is CASLTGTYYNEQFF. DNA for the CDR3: TGTGCCAGCTTAACCGGGACCTACTACAATGAGCAGTTCTTC.

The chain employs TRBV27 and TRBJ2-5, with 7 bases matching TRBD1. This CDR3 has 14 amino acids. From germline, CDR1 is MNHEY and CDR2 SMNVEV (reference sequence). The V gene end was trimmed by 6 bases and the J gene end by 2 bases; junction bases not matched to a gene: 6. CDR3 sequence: CASSLQGTQETQYF. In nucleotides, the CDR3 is TGTGCCAGCAGCCTACAGGGGACACAAGAGACCCAGTACTTC.

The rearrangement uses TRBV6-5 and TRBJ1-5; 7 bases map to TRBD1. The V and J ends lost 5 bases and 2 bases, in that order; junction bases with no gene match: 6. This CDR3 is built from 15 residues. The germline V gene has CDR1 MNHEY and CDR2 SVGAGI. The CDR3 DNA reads TGTGCCAGCAGTCCCAGGGGGGCGGGCAATCAGCCCCAGCATTTT. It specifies CASSPRGAGNQPQHF.

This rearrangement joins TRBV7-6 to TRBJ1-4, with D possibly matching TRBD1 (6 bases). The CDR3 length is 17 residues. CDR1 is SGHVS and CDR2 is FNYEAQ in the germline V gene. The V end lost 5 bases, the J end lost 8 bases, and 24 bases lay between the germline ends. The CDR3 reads CASSPLGVRGDREKLFF. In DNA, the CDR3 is TGTGCCAGCAGCCCACTTGGGGTGAGGGGGGATCGGGAAAAACTGTTTTTT.

CDR3: CASSRPQGVQYF. In DNA form, the CDR3 reads TGTGCCAGCAGCCGCCCTCAGGGGGTGCAGTACTTC. The J gene is TRBJ2-7, the V gene TRBV7-9; 7 bases are a match to TRBD1. The CDR3 sequence is 12 residues long. The germline gives CDR1 SEHNR, CDR2 FQNEAQ (reference sequence). V dropped 5 bases and J dropped 9; count of bases not matched to a gene: 7.

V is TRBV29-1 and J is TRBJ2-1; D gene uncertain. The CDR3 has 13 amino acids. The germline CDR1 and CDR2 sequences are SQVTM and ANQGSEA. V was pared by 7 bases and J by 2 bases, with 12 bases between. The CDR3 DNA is TGCAGCGCAGACACAGACACCTACAATGAGCAGTTCTTC. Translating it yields CSADTDTYNEQFF.

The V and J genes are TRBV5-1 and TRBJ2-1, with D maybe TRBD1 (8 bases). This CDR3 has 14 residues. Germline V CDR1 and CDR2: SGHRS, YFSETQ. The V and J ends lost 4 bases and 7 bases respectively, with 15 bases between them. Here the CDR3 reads CASSRTGGGNEQFF. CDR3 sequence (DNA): TGCGCCAGCAGCCGCACAGGGGGAGGGAATGAGCAGTTCTTC.

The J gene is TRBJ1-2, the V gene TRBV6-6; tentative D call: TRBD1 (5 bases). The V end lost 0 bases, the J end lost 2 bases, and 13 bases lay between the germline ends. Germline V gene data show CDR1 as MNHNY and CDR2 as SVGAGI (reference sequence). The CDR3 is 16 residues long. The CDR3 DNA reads TGTGCCAGCAGTTACTCGGGGGACGGCGTCAACTATGGCTACACCTTC. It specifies CASSYSGDGVNYGYTF.

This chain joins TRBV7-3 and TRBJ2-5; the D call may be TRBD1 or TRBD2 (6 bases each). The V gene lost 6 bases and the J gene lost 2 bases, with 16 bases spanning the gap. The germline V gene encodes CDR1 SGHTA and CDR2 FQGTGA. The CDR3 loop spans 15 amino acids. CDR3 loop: CASSLGAGTQETQYF. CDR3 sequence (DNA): TGTGCCAGCAGTTTGGGGGCGGGGACGCAAGAGACCCAGTACTTC.

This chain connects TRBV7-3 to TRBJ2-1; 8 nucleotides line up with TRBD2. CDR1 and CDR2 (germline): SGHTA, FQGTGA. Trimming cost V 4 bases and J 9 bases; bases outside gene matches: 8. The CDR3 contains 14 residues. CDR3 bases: TGTGCCAGCAGCTATAAAACGGGAGGGCGTGAGCAGTTCTTC. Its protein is CASSYKTGGREQFF.

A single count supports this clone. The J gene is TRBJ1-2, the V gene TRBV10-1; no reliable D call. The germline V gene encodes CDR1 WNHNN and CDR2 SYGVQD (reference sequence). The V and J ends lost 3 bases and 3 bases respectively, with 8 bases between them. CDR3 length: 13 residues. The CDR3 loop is CASSEGPYYGYTF. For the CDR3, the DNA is TGCGCCAGCAGTGAAGGGCCCTACTATGGCTACACCTTC.

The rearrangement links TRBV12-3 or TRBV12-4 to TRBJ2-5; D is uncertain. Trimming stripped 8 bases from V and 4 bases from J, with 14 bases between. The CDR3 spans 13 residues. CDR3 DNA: TGTGCCAGCCGGCCCCCGGGTAGAGAGACCCAGTACTTC. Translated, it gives CASRPPGRETQYF.